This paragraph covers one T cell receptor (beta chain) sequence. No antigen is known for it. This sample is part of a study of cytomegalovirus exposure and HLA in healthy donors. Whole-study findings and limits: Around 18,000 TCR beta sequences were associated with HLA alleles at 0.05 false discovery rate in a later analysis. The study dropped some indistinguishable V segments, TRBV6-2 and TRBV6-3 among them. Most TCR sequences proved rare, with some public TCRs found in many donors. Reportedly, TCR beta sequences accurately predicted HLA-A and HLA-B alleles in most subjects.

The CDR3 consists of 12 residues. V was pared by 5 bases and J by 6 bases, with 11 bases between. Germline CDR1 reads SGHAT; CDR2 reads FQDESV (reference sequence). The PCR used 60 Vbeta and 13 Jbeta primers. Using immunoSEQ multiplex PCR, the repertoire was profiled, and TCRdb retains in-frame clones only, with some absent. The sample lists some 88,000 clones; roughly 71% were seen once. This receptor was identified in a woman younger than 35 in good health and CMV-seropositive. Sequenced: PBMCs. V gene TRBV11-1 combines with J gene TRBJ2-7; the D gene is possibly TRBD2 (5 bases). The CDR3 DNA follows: TGTGCCAGCAGCGCCGGAGGACTCGAGCAGTACTTC. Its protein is CASSAGGLEQYF.